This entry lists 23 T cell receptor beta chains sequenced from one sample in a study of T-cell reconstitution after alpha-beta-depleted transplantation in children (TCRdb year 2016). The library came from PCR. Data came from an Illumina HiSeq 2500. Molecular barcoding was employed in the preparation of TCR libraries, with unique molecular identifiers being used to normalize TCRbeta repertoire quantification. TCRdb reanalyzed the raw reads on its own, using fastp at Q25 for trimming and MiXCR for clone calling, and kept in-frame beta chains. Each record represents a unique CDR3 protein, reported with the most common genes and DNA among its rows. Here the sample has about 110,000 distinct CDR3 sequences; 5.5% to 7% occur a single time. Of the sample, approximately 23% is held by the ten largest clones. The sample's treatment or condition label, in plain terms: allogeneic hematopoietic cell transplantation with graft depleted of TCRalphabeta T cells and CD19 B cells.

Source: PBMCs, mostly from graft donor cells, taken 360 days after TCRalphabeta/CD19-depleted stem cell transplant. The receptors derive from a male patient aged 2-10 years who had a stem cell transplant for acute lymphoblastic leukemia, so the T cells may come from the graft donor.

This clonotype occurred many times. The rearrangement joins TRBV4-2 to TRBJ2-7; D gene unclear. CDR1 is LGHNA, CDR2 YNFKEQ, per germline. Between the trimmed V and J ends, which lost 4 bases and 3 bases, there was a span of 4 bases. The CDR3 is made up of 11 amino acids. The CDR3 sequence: CASSPRYEQYF. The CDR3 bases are TGTGCCAGCAGCCCACGCTACGAGCAGTACTTC.

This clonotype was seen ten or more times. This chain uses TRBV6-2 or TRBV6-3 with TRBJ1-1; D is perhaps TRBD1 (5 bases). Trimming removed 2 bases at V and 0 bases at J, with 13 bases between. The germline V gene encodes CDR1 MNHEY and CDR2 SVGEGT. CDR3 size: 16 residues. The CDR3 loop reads CASSYTPQGMNTEAFF. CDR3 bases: TGTGCCAGCAGTTACACCCCGCAGGGAATGAACACTGAAGCTTTCTTT.

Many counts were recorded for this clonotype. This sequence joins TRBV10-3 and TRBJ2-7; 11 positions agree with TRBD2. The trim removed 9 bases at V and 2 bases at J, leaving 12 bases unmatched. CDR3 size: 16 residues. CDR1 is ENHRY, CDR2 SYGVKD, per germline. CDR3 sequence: CAIEVLTSGGTYEQYF. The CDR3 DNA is TGTGCCATTGAGGTCCTAACTAGCGGGGGAACCTACGAGCAGTACTTC.

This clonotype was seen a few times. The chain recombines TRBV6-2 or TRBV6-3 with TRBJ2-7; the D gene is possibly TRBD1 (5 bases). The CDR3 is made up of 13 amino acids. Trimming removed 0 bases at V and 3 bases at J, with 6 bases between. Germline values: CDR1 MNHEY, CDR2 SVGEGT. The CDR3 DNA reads TGTGCCAGCAGTTACTCGGACATCTACGAGCAGTACTTC. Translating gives CASSYSDIYEQYF.

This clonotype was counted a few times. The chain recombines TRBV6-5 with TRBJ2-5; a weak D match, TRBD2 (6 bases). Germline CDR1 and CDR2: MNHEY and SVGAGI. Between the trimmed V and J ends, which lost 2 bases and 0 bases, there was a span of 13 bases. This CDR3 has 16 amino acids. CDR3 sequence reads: CASSYGLRDHQETQYF. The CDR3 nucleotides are TGTGCCAGCAGTTACGGGTTGCGGGACCACCAAGAGACCCAGTACTTC.

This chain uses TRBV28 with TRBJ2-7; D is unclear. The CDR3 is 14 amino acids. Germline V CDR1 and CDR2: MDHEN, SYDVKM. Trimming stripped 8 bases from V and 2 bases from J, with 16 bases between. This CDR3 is CASSLSGRPYEQYF. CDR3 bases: TGTGCCAGCTCCCTCTCGGGTCGTCCCTACGAGCAGTACTTC.

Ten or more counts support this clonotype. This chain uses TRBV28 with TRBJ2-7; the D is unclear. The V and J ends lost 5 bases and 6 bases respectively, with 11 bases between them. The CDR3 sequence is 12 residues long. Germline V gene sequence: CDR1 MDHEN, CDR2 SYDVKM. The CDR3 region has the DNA TGTGCCAGCAGTCCCTTTTCGCGCGAGCAGTACTTC. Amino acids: CASSPFSREQYF.

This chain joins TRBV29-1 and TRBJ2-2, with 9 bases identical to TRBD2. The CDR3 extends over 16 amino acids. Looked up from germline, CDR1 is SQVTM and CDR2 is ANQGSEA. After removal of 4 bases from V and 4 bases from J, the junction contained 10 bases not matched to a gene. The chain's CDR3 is CSVALRGGMGTGELFF. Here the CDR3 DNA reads TGCAGCGTTGCCTTGCGGGGGGGCATGGGCACCGGGGAGCTGTTTTTT.

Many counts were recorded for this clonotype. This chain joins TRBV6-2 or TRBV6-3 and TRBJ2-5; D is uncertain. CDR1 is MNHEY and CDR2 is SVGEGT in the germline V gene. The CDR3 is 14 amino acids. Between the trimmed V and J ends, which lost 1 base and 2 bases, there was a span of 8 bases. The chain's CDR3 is CASSYLLGQETQYF. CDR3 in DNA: TGTGCCAGCAGTTACTTATTAGGGCAAGAGACCCAGTACTTC.

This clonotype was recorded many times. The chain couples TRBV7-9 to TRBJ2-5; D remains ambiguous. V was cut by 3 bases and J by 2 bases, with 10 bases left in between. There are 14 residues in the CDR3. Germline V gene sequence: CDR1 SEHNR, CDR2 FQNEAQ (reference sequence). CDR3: CASSFIHGQETQYF. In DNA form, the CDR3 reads TGTGCCAGCAGCTTCATACACGGACAAGAGACCCAGTACTTC.

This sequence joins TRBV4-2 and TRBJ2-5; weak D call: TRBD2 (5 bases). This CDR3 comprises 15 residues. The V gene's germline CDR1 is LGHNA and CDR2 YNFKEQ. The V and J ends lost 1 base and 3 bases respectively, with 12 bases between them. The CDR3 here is CASSQAWEIKETQYF. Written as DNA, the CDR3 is TGTGCCAGCAGCCAAGCTTGGGAGATAAAAGAGACCCAGTACTTC.

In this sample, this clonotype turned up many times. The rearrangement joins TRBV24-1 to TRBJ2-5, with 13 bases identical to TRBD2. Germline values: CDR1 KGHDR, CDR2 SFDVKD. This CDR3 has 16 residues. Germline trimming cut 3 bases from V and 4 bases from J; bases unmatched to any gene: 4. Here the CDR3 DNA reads TGTGCCACCAGTGATCGACTAGCGGGAGGACGAGAGACCCAGTACTTC. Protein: CATSDRLAGGRETQYF.

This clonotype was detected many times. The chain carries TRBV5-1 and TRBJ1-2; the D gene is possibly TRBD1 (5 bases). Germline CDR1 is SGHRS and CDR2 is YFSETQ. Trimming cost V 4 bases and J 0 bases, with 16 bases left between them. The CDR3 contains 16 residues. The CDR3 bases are TGCGCCAGCAGCGGCACCGGGGGACCCTCTAACTATGGCTACACCTTC. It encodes CASSGTGGPSNYGYTF.

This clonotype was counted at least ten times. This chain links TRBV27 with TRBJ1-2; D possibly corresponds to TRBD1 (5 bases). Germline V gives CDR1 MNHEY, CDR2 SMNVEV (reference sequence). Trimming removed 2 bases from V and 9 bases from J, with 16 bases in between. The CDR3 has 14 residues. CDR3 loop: CASSLGGVPLSYTF. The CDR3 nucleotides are TGTGCCAGCAGTTTAGGGGGAGTTCCCTTAAGCTACACCTTC.

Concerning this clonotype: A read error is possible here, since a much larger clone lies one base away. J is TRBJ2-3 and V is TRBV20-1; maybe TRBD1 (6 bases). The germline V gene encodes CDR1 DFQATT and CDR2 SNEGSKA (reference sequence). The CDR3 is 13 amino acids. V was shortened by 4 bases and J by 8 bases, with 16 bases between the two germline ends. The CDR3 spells CSANFRQAGTQYF. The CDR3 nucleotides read TGCAGTGCTAACTTTCGACAGGCCGGTACGCAGTATTTT.

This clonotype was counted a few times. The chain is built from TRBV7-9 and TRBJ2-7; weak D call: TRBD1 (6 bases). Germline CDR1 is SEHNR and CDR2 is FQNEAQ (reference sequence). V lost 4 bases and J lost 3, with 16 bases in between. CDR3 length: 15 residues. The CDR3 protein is CASSSPQGNRYEQYF. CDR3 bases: TGTGCCAGCAGCTCCCCACAGGGAAACCGCTACGAGCAGTACTTC.

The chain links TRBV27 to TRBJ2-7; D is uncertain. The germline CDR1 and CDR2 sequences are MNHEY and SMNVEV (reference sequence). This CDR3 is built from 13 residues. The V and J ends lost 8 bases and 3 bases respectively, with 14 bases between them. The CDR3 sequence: CASGSRTGYEQYF. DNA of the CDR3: TGTGCCAGCGGTTCCCGGACGGGCTACGAGCAGTACTTC.

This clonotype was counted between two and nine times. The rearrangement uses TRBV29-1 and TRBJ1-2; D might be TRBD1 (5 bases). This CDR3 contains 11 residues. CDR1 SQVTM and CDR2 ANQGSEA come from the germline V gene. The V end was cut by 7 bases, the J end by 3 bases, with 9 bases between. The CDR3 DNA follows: TGCAGCGCCGGGACGGACTATGGCTACACCTTC. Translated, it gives CSAGTDYGYTF.

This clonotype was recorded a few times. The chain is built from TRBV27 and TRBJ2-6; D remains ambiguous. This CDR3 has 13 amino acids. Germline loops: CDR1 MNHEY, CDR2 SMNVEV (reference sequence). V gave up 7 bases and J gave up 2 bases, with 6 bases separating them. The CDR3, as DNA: TGTGCCAGCACTACAACTGGGGCCAACGTCCTGACTTTC. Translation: CASTTTGANVLTF.

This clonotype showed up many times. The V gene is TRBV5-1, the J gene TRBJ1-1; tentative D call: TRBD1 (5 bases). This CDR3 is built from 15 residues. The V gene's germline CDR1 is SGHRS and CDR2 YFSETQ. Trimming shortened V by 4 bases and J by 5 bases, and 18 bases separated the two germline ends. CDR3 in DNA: TGCGCCAGCAGCCTGGGGGAGCACCGGGGTACTGAAGCTTTCTTT. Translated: CASSLGEHRGTEAFF.

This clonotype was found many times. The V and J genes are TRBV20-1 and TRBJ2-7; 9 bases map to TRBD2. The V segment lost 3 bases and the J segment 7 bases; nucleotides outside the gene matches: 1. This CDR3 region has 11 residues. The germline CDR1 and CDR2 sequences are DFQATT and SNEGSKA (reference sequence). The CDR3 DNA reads TGCAGTGCTAGGAGCGGGGGGGAGCAGTACTTC. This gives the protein CSARSGGEQYF.

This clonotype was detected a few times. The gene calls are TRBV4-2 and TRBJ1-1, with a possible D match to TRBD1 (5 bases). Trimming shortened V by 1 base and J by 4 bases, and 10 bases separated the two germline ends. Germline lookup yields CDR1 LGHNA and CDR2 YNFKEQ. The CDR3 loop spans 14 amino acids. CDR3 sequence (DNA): TGTGCCAGCAGCCAAGCGATTACAGGCACTGAAGCTTTCTTT. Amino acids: CASSQAITGTEAFF.

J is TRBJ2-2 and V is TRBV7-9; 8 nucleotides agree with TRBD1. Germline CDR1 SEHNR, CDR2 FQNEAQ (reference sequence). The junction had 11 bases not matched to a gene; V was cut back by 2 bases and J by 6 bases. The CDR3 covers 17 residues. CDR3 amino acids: CASSLFSETGAPGELFF. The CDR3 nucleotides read TGTGCCAGCAGCTTATTTTCCGAGACAGGGGCCCCCGGGGAGCTGTTTTTT.